The 30 T cell receptor beta chains below come from one sample, sequenced in a study of T cells in Graves' hyperthyroidism and ophthalmopathy. Amplification targeted TCR beta CDR3 regions from RNA transcripts. In the first-round RT-PCR of the TCR CDR3, the HTBI primer set was used. TCRdb independently ran MiXCR on the multiplex PCR reads; one entry per CDR3 protein. The table lists about 640,000 distinct CDR3 sequences, 45% of them singletons. Sequenced: peripheral blood or thyroid tissue (not recorded which). The receptors were gathered from an adult man with Graves' disease, either hyperthyroidism or ophthalmopathy (not recorded which).

This chain links TRBV20-1 with TRBJ2-5, with D perhaps matching TRBD2 (6 bases). V lost 1 base and J 5 bases, leaving 8 bases between the germline ends. Germline lookup yields CDR1 DFQATT and CDR2 SNEGSKA (reference sequence). This CDR3 contains 12 residues. CDR3 DNA sequence: TGCAGTGCTAGAGGCGCGGGGGAGACCCAGTACTTC. Translated, it gives CSARGAGETQYF.

This clonotype appeared many times. The rearrangement joins TRBV10-3 to TRBJ1-2; maybe TRBD1 (6 bases). This CDR3 comprises 12 residues. CDR1 is ENHRY, CDR2 SYGVKD, per germline. Trimming shortened V by 7 bases and J by 3 bases, and 9 bases separated the two germline ends. CDR3 nucleotides: TGTGCCATCAATGGACAGCACTATGGCTACACCTTC. Protein: CAINGQHYGYTF.

The chain joins TRBV10-1 to TRBJ1-5; 9 positions agree with TRBD1. J gave up 7 bases and V 7 bases, and 14 bases lay outside the gene matches. Germline V gene sequence: CDR1 WNHNN, CDR2 SYGVQD (reference sequence). The CDR3 sequence is 16 residues long. The CDR3 nucleotides are TGCGCCAGCACTAAGACAGGGGGGGGGGCTCGGCAGCCCCAGCATTTT. This codes for CASTKTGGGARQPQHF.

V usage is TRBV29-1 and J usage is TRBJ2-7; TRBD1 aligns across 9 bases. After removal of 0 bases from V and 3 bases from J, the junction contained 6 bases not matched to a gene. Germline loops: CDR1 SQVTM, CDR2 ANQGSEA. The CDR3 runs to 15 residues. CDR3 in DNA: TGCAGCGTTGAAGATCGGGGACAGGGAGGCTACGAGCAGTACTTC. Amino acids: CSVEDRGQGGYEQYF.

This chain joins TRBV7-2 and TRBJ2-2; D uncertain. Germline CDR1 is SGHTA and CDR2 is FQGNSA. Trimming took 4 bases from V and 5 from J, leaving 11 bases between them. This CDR3 contains 14 residues. The CDR3 nucleotides are TGTGCCAGCAGCTCCTCCCGGGTGACCGGGGAGCTGTTTTTT. Translated: CASSSSRVTGELFF.

This clonotype turned up a few times. This chain connects TRBV5-1 to TRBJ2-7; TRBD2 agrees at 13 bases. The germline gives CDR1 SGHRS, CDR2 YFSETQ. V trimming: 7 bases; J trimming: 2 bases; junction bases outside the gene matches: 9. The CDR3 runs 16 residues. CDR3 region: CASGGTSGTSAYEQYF. The CDR3 DNA follows: TGCGCCAGCGGTGGGACTAGCGGGACCTCTGCCTACGAGCAGTACTTC.

This clonotype has more than one count but fewer than ten. The chain has TRBV20-1 and TRBJ2-7; 8 nucleotides agree with TRBD2. Germline trimming cut 5 bases from V and 5 bases from J; bases unmatched to any gene: 8. This CDR3 region has 13 residues. Germline V lookup: CDR1 DFQATT, CDR2 SNEGSKA (reference sequence). The CDR3 DNA follows: TGCAGTGCTCGCCAGCGGGAGTACCACGAGCAGTACTTC. Its translation is CSARQREYHEQYF.

The chain couples TRBV7-8 to TRBJ1-6; 7 bases match TRBD1. This CDR3 contains 16 residues. The trim removed 5 bases at V and 3 bases at J, leaving 7 bases unmatched. Germline lookup yields CDR1 SGHVS and CDR2 FQNEAQ. The CDR3 sequence is CASSRPDRYYNSPLHF. The CDR3 nucleotides read TGTGCCAGCAGCAGGCCGGACAGGTACTATAATTCACCCCTCCACTTT. The full variable domain, rest sourced from reference TRBV7-8 and TRBJ1-6, is GAGVSQSPRYKVAKRGQDVALRCDPISGHVSLFWYQQALGQGPEFLTYFQNEAQLDKSGLPSDRFFAERPEGSVSTLKIQRTQQEDSAVYLCASSRPDRYYNSPLHFGNGTRLTVT.

The chain links TRBV29-1 to TRBJ2-5; 9 bases agree with TRBD1. This CDR3 spans 14 amino acids. Germline lookup yields CDR1 SQVTM and CDR2 ANQGSEA. The CDR3 coding sequence is TGCACCATAAGAAGCGGCGGGACAGGGGAGACCCAGTACTTC. Amino acids: CTIRSGGTGETQYF. Filled out from reference TRBV29-1 and TRBJ2-5, the complete variable domain reads SAVISQKPSRDICQRGTSLTIQCQVDSQVTMMFWYRQQPGQSLTLIATANQGSEATYESGFVIDKFPISRPNLTFSTLTVSNMSPEDSSIYLCTIRSGGTGETQYFGPGTRLLVL.

The chain is built from TRBV20-1 and TRBJ1-4; 7 bases agree with TRBD1. V lost 1 base and J lost 0; bases outside the gene matches: 5. Germline V gene data show CDR1 as DFQATT and CDR2 as SNEGSKA (reference sequence). The CDR3 runs to 16 residues. The CDR3 protein is CSARGGDSATNEKLFF. CDR3 nucleotides: TGCAGTGCTAGAGGTGGGGACAGTGCAACTAATGAAAAACTGTTTTTT.

This clonotype was seen repeatedly, ten times or more. The chain has TRBV9 and TRBJ1-2, with 8 nucleotides matching TRBD1. The CDR3 contains 15 residues. The trim removed 3 bases at V and 2 bases at J, leaving 6 bases unmatched. Germline lookup yields CDR1 SGDLS and CDR2 YYNGEE. The DNA for the CDR3 is TGTGCCAGCAGCGCGCGACAGGGGAAGAACTATGGCTACACCTTC. Encoded protein: CASSARQGKNYGYTF. The complete variable domain, with remaining parts taken from reference TRBV9 and TRBJ1-2, reads DSGVTQTPKHLITATGQRVTLRCSPRSGDLSVYWYQQSLDQGLQFLIQYYNGEERAKGNILERFSAQQFPDLHSELNLSSLELGDSALYFCASSARQGKNYGYTFGSGTRLTVV.

The chain employs TRBV5-1 and TRBJ1-5; TRBD1 agrees at 9 bases. The CDR3 length is 13 residues. The junction had 8 bases not matched to a gene; V was cut back by 5 bases and J by 11 bases. Germline V gives CDR1 SGHRS, CDR2 YFSETQ. CDR3 in amino acids: CASRYRGQGAQHF. The CDR3 bases are TGCGCCAGCAGATACAGGGGGCAGGGGGCCCAGCATTTT.

The rearrangement joins TRBV9 to TRBJ2-7, with 11 bases aligning to TRBD2. CDR1 SGDLS and CDR2 YYNGEE come from the germline V gene. The CDR3 is 18 amino acids. V was clipped by 3 bases and J by 7 bases; unmatched bases: 18. For the CDR3, the DNA is TGTGCCAGCAGCGCTACCGGGACTAGCGGCACCCGGGTGGGAGAGCAGTACTTC. This sequence encodes CASSATGTSGTRVGEQYF.

V and J are TRBV2 and TRBJ2-7; 7 nucleotides align to TRBD2. From germline, CDR1 is SNHLY and CDR2 FYNNEI. The CDR3 is 16 residues long. V lost 8 bases and J lost 2; bases outside the gene matches: 15. The CDR3: CASDLQGGWSTYEQYF. The CDR3 DNA sequence: TGTGCCAGCGATCTCCAGGGAGGGTGGAGCACCTACGAGCAGTACTTC.

This clonotype was seen ten or more times. The CDR3 protein is CASSLAHGSETQYF. DNA for the CDR3: TGTGCCAGCAGCTTAGCGCACGGGAGTGAGACCCAGTACTTC. The V gene is TRBV7-8, the J gene TRBJ2-5; a possible D gene is TRBD2 (6 bases). With 0 bases removed from V and 5 bases from J, the gap between germline ends came to 10 bases. The CDR3 totals 14 residues. The V gene's germline CDR1 is SGHVS and CDR2 FQNEAQ.

A note on this clonotype: An end of the junction differs from the germline gene, which may be a read error. This rearrangement joins TRBV29-1 to TRBJ1-3; D is ambiguous. CDR3 size: 13 residues. The germline gives CDR1 SQVTM, CDR2 ANQGSEA. The CDR3 region is CSVQDLSGNTIYF. CDR3 coding DNA: TGTAGCGTTCAAGATTTGAGTGGAAACACCATATATTTT.

The table lists this clonotype with a count of one. This chain's CDR3 is CATRDPTRDRGLDTQYF. CDR3 nucleotides: TGTGCCACCAGGGACCCAACGAGAGACAGGGGGCTAGATACGCAGTATTTT. This rearrangement joins TRBV24-1 to TRBJ2-3; 10 positions agree with TRBD1. The junction had 14 bases not matched to a gene; V was cut back by 7 bases and J by 5 bases. The germline gives CDR1 KGHDR, CDR2 SFDVKD. CDR3 size: 17 residues.

The chain is built from TRBV6-5 and TRBJ2-5, with D perhaps TRBD2 (5 bases). CDR3 size: 14 residues. The germline V gene encodes CDR1 MNHEY and CDR2 SVGAGI. V was cut by 2 bases and J by 4 bases, with 11 bases left in between. Written as DNA, the CDR3 is TGTGCCAGCAGTTACGGGAGCGGAACAGAGACCCAGTACTTC. Residues: CASSYGSGTETQYF.

A few counts support this clonotype. The V gene is TRBV7-9, the J gene TRBJ2-5, with D perhaps matching TRBD2 (7 bases). Trimming pared 5 bases from V and 5 bases from J, leaving 21 bases between. The CDR3 sequence is 16 residues long. Germline V CDR1 and CDR2: SEHNR, FQNEAQ (reference sequence). In DNA form, the CDR3 reads TGTGCCAGCAGCCAGTACGTGGGGGGGCAGGCCGAGACCCAGTACTTC. Protein sequence: CASSQYVGGQAETQYF.

The CDR3 is CAISESGMDYGYTF. The CDR3 DNA is TGTGCCATCAGTGAGTCAGGGATGGACTATGGCTACACCTTC. The rearrangement links TRBV10-3 to TRBJ1-2; D unresolved. The CDR3 contains 14 residues. The germline V gene has CDR1 ENHRY and CDR2 SYGVKD. V was cut by 0 bases and J by 3 bases, with 8 bases left in between.

This clonotype was recorded only once. The V and J genes are TRBV20-1 and TRBJ1-1; 7 nucleotides align to TRBD1. Germline trimming cut 4 bases from V and 0 bases from J; bases unmatched to any gene: 2. The CDR3 runs to 13 residues. The germline CDR1 and CDR2 sequences are DFQATT and SNEGSKA (reference sequence). CDR3 bases: TGCAGTGCTAACAGGGGTATGAACACTGAAGCTTTCTTT. It yields the protein CSANRGMNTEAFF.

The rearrangement uses TRBV11-3 and TRBJ1-6; possible D gene TRBD1, 5 bases. CDR3 length: 13 amino acids. Looked up from germline, CDR1 is SGHNT and CDR2 is YENEEA. Deletions cut 5 bases from V and 9 bases from J, with 11 bases between. The CDR3 is CASSLPGPSPLHF. The DNA of the CDR3 is TGTGCCAGCAGCCTCCCGGGACCTTCACCCCTCCACTTT.

This chain uses TRBV14 with TRBJ1-1; D is unclear. The germline V gene has CDR1 SGHDN and CDR2 FVKESK. The V end lost 3 bases, the J end lost 3 bases, and 11 bases lay between the germline ends. The CDR3 covers 14 residues. CDR3 protein: CASSQTRPDTEAFF. Written as DNA, the CDR3 is TGTGCCAGCAGCCAGACAAGGCCGGACACTGAAGCTTTCTTT.

The gene calls are TRBV7-8 and TRBJ1-1; a weak D match, TRBD1 (5 bases). The germline V gene has CDR1 SGHVS and CDR2 FQNEAQ. With 8 bases removed from V and 1 base from J, the gap between germline ends came to 8 bases. The CDR3 loop spans 12 amino acids. CDR3 protein: CASGAPNTEAFF. The CDR3, as DNA: TGTGCCAGCGGGGCCCCGAACACTGAAGCTTTCTTT.

This sequence joins TRBV5-1 and TRBJ2-6, with 8 positions matching TRBD1. CDR1 SGHRS and CDR2 YFSETQ come from the germline V gene. V trimming: 4 bases; J trimming: 0 bases; junction bases outside the gene matches: 12. This CDR3 is built from 19 residues. The CDR3 loop is CASSPYPRDRTSGANVLTF. In DNA form, the CDR3 reads TGCGCCAGCAGCCCCTACCCCCGGGACAGGACCTCTGGGGCCAACGTCCTGACTTTC.

This clonotype showed up just a few times. V gene TRBV10-3 combines with J gene TRBJ1-5, with D perhaps matching TRBD1 (5 bases). Trimming shortened V by 10 bases and J by 9 bases, and 25 bases separated the two germline ends. This CDR3 spans 15 amino acids. CDR1 and CDR2 (germline): ENHRY, SYGVKD. CDR3 DNA: TGTGCCAGCAGGAGAGACCGGGACGGTAGTTGGCCCCAGCATTTT. It codes for CASRRDRDGSWPQHF.

This clonotype has just a few counts. The chain couples TRBV4-1 to TRBJ1-2, with 8 positions matching TRBD1. After removal of 3 bases from V and 6 bases from J, the junction contained 6 bases not matched to a gene. The CDR3 contains 14 residues. CDR1 and CDR2 from the germline V gene are MGHRA and YSYEKL. The CDR3 coding sequence is TGCGCCAGCAGCCAGACGGACAGGGCTCATGGCTACACCTTC. Translating it yields CASSQTDRAHGYTF.

Remarks on this clonotype: At one end, the junction sequence differs from germline, possibly due to a read error. The chain carries TRBV7-9 and TRBJ2-7; D perhaps matches TRBD1 (7 bases). This CDR3 contains 19 residues. In germline, CDR1 is SEHNR, CDR2 FQNEAQ (reference sequence). CDR3 sequence (DNA): TGCGCCAGCAGCCAAGTATTTCTTAGGCGGGACAGCGGACGGGGCGAGCAGTACTTC. This translates into CASSQVFLRRDSGRGEQYF.

This chain joins TRBV29-1 and TRBJ2-5; no clear D. The CDR3 totals 11 residues. Per the germline V gene, CDR1 is SQVTM and CDR2 is ANQGSEA. V was trimmed by 8 bases and J by 0 bases, leaving 7 bases between them. CDR3 sequence: CSLTYQETQYF. CDR3 coding DNA: TGCAGCTTAACGTACCAAGAGACCCAGTACTTC.

This clonotype came up many times. The genes are TRBV7-9 and TRBJ2-5, with D uncertain. V was cut by 0 bases and J by 2 bases, with 7 bases left in between. CDR3 size: 14 residues. Germline values: CDR1 SEHNR, CDR2 FQNEAQ (reference sequence). The CDR3 here is CASSLAGQQETQYF. The CDR3, as DNA: TGTGCCAGCAGCTTAGCTGGGCAGCAAGAGACCCAGTACTTC. Combining the CDR3 with reference TRBV7-9 and TRBJ2-5 gives the whole variable domain DTGVSQNPRHKITKRGQNVTFRCDPISEHNRLYWYRQTLGQGPEFLTYFQNEAQLEKSRLLSDRFSAERPKGSFSTLEIQRTEQGDSAMYLCASSLAGQQETQYFGPGTRLLVL.